This TCR beta chain was profiled in a study of response to subunit inactivated influenza vaccine. TCRdb re-called the RT-PCR reads with MiXCR, one entry per CDR3 protein. This repertoire shows over 750,000 distinct CDR3 sequences, 21% found once; its top ten account for roughly 10%. The V and J ends lost 3 bases and 5 bases respectively, with 11 bases between them. This CDR3 is built from 14 residues. Germline V lookup: CDR1 LGHNA, CDR2 YSLEER. The chain has TRBV4-3 and TRBJ2-1; D is unclear. The sample was PBMCs from blood, taken 5 days after vaccination. This clonotype was obtained from a man aged 50-59 years who received an inactivated influenza vaccine. Here the CDR3 DNA reads TGCGCCAGCAGCCAGTACATTCAGGACAATGAGCAGTTCTTC. Residues: CASSQYIQDNEQFF.